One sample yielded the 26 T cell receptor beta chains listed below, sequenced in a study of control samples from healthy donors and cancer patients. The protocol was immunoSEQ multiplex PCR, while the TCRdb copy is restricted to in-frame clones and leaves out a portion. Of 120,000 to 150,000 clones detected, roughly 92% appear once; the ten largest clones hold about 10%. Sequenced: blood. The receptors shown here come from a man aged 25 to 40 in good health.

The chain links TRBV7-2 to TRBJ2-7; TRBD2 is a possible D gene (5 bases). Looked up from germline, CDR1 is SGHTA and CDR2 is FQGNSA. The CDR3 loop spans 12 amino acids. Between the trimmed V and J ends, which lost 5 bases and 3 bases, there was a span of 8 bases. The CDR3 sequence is CASSMGVYEQYF. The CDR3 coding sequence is TGTGCCAGCAGCATGGGAGTCTACGAGCAGTACTTC.

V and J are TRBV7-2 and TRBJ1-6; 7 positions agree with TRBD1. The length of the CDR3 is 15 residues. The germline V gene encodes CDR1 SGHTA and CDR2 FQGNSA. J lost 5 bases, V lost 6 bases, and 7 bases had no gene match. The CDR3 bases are TGTGCCAGCAGGCCCCCGACAGGGAATAATTCACCCCTCCACTTT. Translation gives CASRPPTGNNSPLHF.

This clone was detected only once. The CDR3 here is CAIRVGTANTEAFF. The CDR3 DNA follows: TGTGCCATCAGGGTCGGGACAGCCAACACTGAAGCTTTCTTT. The V gene is TRBV10-3, the J gene TRBJ1-1; TRBD1 matches at 7 bases. V dropped 6 bases and J dropped 2; count of bases not matched to a gene: 6. The germline V gene encodes CDR1 ENHRY and CDR2 SYGVKD. The CDR3 extends over 14 amino acids.

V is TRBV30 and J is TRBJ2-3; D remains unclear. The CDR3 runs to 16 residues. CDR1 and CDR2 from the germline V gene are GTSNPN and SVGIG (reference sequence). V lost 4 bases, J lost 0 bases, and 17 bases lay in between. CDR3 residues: CAWMTGRLHSTDTQYF. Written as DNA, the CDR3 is TGTGCCTGGATGACCGGACGGCTCCATAGCACAGATACGCAGTATTTT.

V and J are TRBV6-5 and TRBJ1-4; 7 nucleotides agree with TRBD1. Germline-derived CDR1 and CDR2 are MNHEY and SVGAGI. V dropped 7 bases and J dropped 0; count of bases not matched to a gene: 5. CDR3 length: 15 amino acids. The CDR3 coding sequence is TGTGCCAGCAAGAGGGGGCCGGCAACTAATGAAAAACTGTTTTTT. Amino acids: CASKRGPATNEKLFF.

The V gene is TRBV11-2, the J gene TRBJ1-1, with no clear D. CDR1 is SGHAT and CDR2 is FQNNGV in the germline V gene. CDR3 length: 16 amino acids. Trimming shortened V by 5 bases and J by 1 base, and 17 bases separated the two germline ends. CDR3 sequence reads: CASSPQVRLTNTEAFF. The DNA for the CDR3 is TGTGCCAGCAGCCCCCAAGTAAGGTTGACGAACACTGAAGCTTTCTTT.

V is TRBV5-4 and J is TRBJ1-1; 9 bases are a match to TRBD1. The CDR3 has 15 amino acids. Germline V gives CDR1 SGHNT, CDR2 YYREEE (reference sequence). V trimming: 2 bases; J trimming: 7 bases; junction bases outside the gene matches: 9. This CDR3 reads CASSLPLGQGNEAFF. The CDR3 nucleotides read TGTGCCAGCAGCTTACCCTTAGGACAGGGGAATGAAGCTTTCTTT.

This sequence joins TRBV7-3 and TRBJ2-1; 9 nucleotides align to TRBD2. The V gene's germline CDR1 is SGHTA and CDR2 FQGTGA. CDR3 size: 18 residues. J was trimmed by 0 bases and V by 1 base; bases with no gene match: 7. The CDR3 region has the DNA TGTGCCAGCAGCTTAATTAGCGGGAGCCCTAGCTCCTACAATGAGCAGTTCTTC. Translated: CASSLISGSPSSYNEQFF.

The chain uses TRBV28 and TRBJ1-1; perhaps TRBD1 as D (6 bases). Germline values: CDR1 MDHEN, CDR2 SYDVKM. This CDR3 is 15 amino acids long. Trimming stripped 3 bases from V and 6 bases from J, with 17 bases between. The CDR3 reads CASSLANTGMAEAFF. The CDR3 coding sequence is TGTGCCAGCAGTTTGGCTAATACAGGGATGGCTGAAGCTTTCTTT.

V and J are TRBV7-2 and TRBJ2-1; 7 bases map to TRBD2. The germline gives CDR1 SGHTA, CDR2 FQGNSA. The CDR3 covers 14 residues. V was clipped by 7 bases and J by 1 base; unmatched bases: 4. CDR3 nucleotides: TGTGCCAGCACTAGGCGGGGGTCCTACAATGAGCAGTTCTTC. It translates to CASTRRGSYNEQFF.

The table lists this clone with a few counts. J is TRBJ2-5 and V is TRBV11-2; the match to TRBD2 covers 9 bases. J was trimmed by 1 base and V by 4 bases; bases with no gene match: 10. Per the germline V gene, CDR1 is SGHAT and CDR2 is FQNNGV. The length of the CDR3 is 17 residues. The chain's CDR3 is CASSSFSGRPTQETQYF. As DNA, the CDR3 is TGTGCCAGCAGCTCTTTCAGCGGGAGGCCCACCCAAGAGACCCAGTACTTC.

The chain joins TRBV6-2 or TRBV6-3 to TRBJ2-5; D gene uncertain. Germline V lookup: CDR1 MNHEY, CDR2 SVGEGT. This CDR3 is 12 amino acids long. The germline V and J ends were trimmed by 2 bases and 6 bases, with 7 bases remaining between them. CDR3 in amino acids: CASSYHRKTQYF. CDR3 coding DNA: TGTGCCAGCAGTTACCATAGGAAGACCCAGTACTTC.

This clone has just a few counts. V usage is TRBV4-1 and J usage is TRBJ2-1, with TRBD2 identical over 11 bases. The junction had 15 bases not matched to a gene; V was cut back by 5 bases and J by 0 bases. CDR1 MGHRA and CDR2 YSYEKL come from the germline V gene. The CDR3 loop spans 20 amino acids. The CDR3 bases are TGCGCCAGCAGCTTAATGACTAGCGGGGTACCGATAAGCTCCTACAATGAGCAGTTCTTC. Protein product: CASSLMTSGVPISSYNEQFF.

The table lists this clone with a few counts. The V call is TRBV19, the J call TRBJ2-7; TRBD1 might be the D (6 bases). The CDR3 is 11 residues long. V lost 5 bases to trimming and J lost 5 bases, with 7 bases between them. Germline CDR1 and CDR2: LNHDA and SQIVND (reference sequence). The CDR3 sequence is CASSWDNEQYF. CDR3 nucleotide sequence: TGTGCCAGTAGTTGGGACAACGAGCAGTACTTC.

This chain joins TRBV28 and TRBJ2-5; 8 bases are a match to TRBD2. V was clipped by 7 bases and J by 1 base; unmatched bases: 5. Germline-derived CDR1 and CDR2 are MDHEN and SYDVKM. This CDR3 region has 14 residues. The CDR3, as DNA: TGTGCCAGCACCCCCGGACTAGCCCAAGAGACCCAGTACTTC. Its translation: CASTPGLAQETQYF.

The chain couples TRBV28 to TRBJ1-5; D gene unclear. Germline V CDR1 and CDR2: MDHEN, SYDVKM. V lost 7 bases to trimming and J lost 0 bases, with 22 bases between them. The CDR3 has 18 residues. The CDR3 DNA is TGTGCCAGCACCGCCCCCTCCAGACGAGATTATAGCAATCAGCCCCAGCATTTT. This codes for CASTAPSRRDYSNQPQHF.

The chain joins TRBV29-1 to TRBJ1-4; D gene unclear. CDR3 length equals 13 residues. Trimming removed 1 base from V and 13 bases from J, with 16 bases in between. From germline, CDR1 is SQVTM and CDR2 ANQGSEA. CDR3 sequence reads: CSVEVGRESGLFF. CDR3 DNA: TGCAGCGTTGAAGTTGGGAGGGAATCTGGACTGTTTTTT.

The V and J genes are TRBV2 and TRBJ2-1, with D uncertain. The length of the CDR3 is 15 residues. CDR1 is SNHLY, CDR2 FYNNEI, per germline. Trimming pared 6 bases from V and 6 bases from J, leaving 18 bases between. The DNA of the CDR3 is TGTGCCAGCAGGCATCCTAACAGCCTTAGCAATGAGCAGTTCTTC. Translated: CASRHPNSLSNEQFF.

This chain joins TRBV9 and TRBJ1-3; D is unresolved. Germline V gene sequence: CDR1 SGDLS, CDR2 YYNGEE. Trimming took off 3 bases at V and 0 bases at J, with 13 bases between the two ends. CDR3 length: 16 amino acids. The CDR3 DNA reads TGTGCCAGCAGCGCTAGCTTTGGCGACTCTGGAAACACCATATATTTT. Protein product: CASSASFGDSGNTIYF. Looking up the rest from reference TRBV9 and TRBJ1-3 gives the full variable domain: DSGVTQTPKHLITATGQRVTLRCSPRSGDLSVYWYQQSLDQGLQFLIQYYNGEERAKGNILERFSAQQFPDLHSELNLSSLELGDSALYFCASSASFGDSGNTIYFGEGSWLTVV.

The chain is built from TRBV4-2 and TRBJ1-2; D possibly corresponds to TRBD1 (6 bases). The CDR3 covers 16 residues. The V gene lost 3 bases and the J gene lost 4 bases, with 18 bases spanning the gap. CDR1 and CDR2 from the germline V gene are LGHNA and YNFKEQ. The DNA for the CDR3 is TGTGCCAGCAGCCACCCAGGGGCCGGTAACCCCTATGGCTACACCTTC. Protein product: CASSHPGAGNPYGYTF.

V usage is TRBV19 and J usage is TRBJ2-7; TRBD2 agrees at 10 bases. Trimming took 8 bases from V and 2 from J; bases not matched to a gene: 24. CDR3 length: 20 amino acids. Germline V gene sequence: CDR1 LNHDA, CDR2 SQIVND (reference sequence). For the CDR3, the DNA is TGTGCCAGTCCTAAGGAAATACTAGCGGGACGGGCCCTCGCACCCTACGAGCAGTACTTC. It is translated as CASPKEILAGRALAPYEQYF.

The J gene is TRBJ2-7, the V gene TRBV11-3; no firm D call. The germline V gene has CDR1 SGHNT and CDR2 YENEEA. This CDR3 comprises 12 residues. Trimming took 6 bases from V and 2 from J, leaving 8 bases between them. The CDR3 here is CASRKNTYEQYF. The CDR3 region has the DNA TGTGCCAGCAGAAAAAATACCTACGAGCAGTACTTC.

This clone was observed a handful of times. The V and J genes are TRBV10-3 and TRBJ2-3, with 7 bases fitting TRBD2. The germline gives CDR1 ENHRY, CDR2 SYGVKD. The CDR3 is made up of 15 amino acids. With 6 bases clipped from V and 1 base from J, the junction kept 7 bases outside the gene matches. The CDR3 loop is CAISPSGSGTDTQYF. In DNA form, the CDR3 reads TGTGCCATCAGCCCTAGCGGATCGGGCACAGATACGCAGTATTTT.

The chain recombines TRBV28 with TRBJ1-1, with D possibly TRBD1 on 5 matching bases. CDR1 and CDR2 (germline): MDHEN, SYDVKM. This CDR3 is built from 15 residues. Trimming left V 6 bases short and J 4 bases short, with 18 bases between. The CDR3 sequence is CASSPFQGVGTEAFF. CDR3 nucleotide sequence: TGTGCCAGCAGCCCCTTTCAGGGTGTGGGCACTGAAGCTTTCTTT. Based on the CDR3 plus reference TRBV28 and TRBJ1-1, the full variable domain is DVKVTQSSRYLVKRTGEKVFLECVQDMDHENMFWYRQDPGLGLRLIYFSYDVKMKEKGDIPEGYSVSREKKERFSLILESASTNQTSMYLCASSPFQGVGTEAFFGQGTRLTVV.

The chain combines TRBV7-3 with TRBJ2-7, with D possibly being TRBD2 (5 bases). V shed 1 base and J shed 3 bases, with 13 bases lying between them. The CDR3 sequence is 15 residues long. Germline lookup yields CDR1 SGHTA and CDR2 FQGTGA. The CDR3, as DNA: TGTGCCAGCAGCTTAAGAGGGTCTAGGTACTACGAGCAGTACTTC. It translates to CASSLRGSRYYEQYF.

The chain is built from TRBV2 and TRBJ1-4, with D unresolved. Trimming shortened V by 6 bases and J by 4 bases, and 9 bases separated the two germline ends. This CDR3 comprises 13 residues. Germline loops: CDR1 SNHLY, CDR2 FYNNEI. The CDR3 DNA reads TGTGCCAGCAGGGACGGTCTTAATGAAAAACTGTTTTTT. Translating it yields CASRDGLNEKLFF.